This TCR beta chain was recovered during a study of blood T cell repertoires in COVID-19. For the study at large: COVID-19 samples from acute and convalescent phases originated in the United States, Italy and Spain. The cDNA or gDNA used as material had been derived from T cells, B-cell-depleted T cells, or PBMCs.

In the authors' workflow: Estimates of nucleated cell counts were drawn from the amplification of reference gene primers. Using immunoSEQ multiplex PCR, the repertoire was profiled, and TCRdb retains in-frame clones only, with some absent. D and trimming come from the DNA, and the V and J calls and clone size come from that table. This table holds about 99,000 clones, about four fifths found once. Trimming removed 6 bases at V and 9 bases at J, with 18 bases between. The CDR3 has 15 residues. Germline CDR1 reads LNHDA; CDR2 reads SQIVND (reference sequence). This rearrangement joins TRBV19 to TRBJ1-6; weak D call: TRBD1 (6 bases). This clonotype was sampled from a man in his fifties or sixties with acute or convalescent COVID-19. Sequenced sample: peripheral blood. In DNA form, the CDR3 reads TGTGCCAGTAGCAGACAGGACCTCCGTGGTTCACCCCTCCACTTT. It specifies CASSRQDLRGSPLHF.